The subject of this entry is one TCR beta chain. The target of this receptor is not known. Per-base qualities were not stored, and no clone one base away is much larger. CD8 naive samples were CD45RO-negative cells positively selected for CCR7, giving a CD45RA+CCR7+ population that excluded TemRA cells. The donors were healthy, HIV-negative adults with no recently reported acute infections or vaccinations. Only Caucasian adults living in Nashville, Tennessee, USA were represented among the donors. After blood collection by leukapheresis, PBMCs were isolated using Ficoll-Histopaque density gradient centrifugation and then cryopreserved in the vapor phase of liquid nitrogen. Analytical flow cytometry was used to check the purity and quantity of every magnetically sorted T cell population. Genomic DNA was isolated from each sorted fraction and quantified by UV absorbance on a Nanodrop 2000c. Counted from cysteine to phenylalanine, this CDR3 has 16 amino acids. Just the 48-base CDR3 DNA is kept, in frame starting at base 1. As encoded in the germline V gene (reference sequence), CDR1 is SEHNR while CDR2 is FQNEAQ. V is cut back by 4 bases and J by 0 bases, with 6 bases in the junction unmatched.

The record originates from a study of shared clonotypes between healthy human individuals (TCRdb year 2020). Study-wide context: The cohort comprised two women and three men aged 18 to 49 years. For each donor, CD4 naive and CD4 memory were each run on three plates, CD8 naive on two plates, and CD8 memory on one plate. To estimate repertoire size and how much clonotypes are shared between individuals, the study performed deep sequencing of blood TCR repertoires from roughly five healthy adults. To increase sequencing depth and limit assay-specific biases, TCR repertoire library preparation and sequencing were carried out by different laboratories using diverse techniques. Leukapheresis yielded between about 0.9 and 8.9 billion PBMCs per donor.

Broad study findings and their caveats: Naive subsets generally had larger estimated clonotype richness than memory subsets. Even with the large sequencing depth, rarefaction of the sorted-subset datasets indicated that sequencing was incomplete. When several donors were compared, the shared fraction of clonotypes was around 4.6% for naive CD4, less than 4% for naive CD8, 2.3% for memory CD4, and 0.4% for memory CD8. Sampling was restricted to blood, and TCR repertoires in tissues likely differ from the TCR repertoires found in blood. Clonotypes shared by all four sorted-subset donors showed higher generation probabilities than non-shared clonotypes. The genetic and exposure-history diversity represented was limited by the small number of donors. Pairwise subsampling led to the expectation that sequencing depth would affect the degree of clonotype sharing among donors.

Using the deep immunoSEQ assay, TCR CDR3 regions were amplified from genomic DNA by multiplex PCR. For each cell subset, the extracted genomic DNA was distributed evenly across all wells of several immunoSEQ 96-well plates, and each plate served as one replicate. For sorted subsets, roughly 200 ng of genomic DNA, equivalent to some 33,000 T cell genomes, went into each replicate PCR. The purified libraries were quantified using a Qubit 3.0 fluorometer, sized with a Bioanalyzer 2100, and then quantified again using the KAPA Library Quantification kit. Each immunoSEQ 96-well plate was sequenced on its own single-read 150-cycle Illumina NextSeq 550 flow cell. Per the source publication's procedure: Because the immunoSEQ output held only junctional sequences and lacked quality scores, the filtering could not match the filtering applied to full-length reads. Sequences were annotated with PyIR, a Python wrapper for IgBLAST v1.9, and V/J genes and CDR3 were assigned using IMGT germline references. Reads with weak V/J assignments (E-value above 1e-6), missing CDR3, stop codons, out-of-frame junctions, or ambiguous translated residues were removed. V3J clonotypes were defined as sequences sharing the same inferred V gene, J gene, and CDR3 amino acid sequence. Percentage overlap between repertoires was computed as shared unique clonotypes divided by the size of the smaller repertoire. Richness of each repertoire was evaluated using RTK rarefaction, the Chao1 estimator, and Recon v2.1 estimates of unobserved clonotypes. OLGA was used to compute generation probabilities for all TCRbeta clonotypes that the gDNA method yielded from a handful of donors. TCRdb holds this immuneACCESS table with in-frame rearrangements only. Some clones are missing; in checked studies, unresolved V genes explain under half, and the rest has no known cause. V and J calls and clone size are given by that table; D and trimming were obtained from the DNA. In this sample the table shows about 680,000 clones, just over 90% of which occur a single time. The ten largest clones take up nearly 25% of the sample.

This clonotype was obtained from a man in his thirties or forties in good health. The sample consisted of naive CD8+ T cells sorted from blood. The sample's cell subset or site label, in plain terms: CD45RA+CCR7+. The chain is assembled from TRBV7-9 and TRBJ2-1, with 7 central nucleotides matching TRBD2. The sequenced DNA is TGTGCCAGCAGCTCGACTAGCCCAAGCTCCTACAATGAGCAGTTCTTC. Its coded protein is CASSSTSPSSYNEQFF.